This paragraph covers one TCR beta chain sequence. The data were obtained in a study of blood T cell repertoires in COVID-19. Study-level information: Some COVID-19 samples were acute and others convalescent; all came from the United States, Italy and Spain. Nucleic acid was either cDNA or gDNA, and it came from T cells, B-cell-depleted T cells, or PBMCs.

This table comes from immunoSEQ multiplex PCR, and its TCRdb copy is limited to in-frame clones, with some not included. The table lists a few hundred thousand clones, 84% of them singletons. CDR1 is SNHLY, CDR2 FYNNEI, per germline. The CDR3 runs 14 residues. The V gene lost 6 bases and the J gene lost 0 bases, with 11 bases spanning the gap. The gene calls are TRBV2 and TRBJ1-1; perhaps TRBD1 as D (6 bases). Sequenced input: peripheral blood. The origin of this receptor is a human donor in a cohort sampled during active COVID-19. CDR3 nucleotides: TGTGCCAGCAGGGAAAGGGGGATGAACACTGAAGCTTTCTTT. It translates to CASRERGMNTEAFF.